This T cell receptor beta chain was observed in a study of control samples from healthy donors and cancer patients. Here immunoSEQ multiplex PCR was the method, and the copy in TCRdb shows in-frame clones only, minus some. Here the sample spans about 58,000 clones, 94% being singletons. This clonotype was obtained from a young man in good health. Sequencing was performed on blood.

The CDR3 region is CASSVGQVMNTEAFF. CDR3 nucleotide sequence: TGCGCCAGCAGCGTTGGACAGGTCATGAACACTGAAGCTTTCTTT. V and J are TRBV5-1 and TRBJ1-1, with 7 bases that match TRBD1. The V gene end was trimmed by 4 bases and the J gene end by 0 bases; junction bases not matched to a gene: 6. Germline CDR1 and CDR2: SGHRS and YFSETQ. The CDR3 is 15 residues long.